Shown below are 15 T cell receptor beta chains from a single sample sequenced in a study of control samples from healthy donors and cancer patients (dated by TCRdb to 2020 to 2022). The library relied on the immunoSEQ multiplex PCR assay. Sourced from immuneACCESS, this table was stored by TCRdb with only in-frame sequences that have V and J called. A share of the clones is absent; for the studies checked, an unresolved V gene accounts for under half, and the remainder has no known explanation. For this sample the table gives more than 65,000 clones, of which under 85% were detected only once. In total, the top ten clones hold 15% to 18% of the sample. The material sequenced was blood. The receptors were sampled from a man in his fifties or sixties in good health.

This rearrangement joins TRBV2 to TRBJ1-5; no firm D call. This CDR3 has 12 residues. V was trimmed by 9 bases and J by 1 base, leaving 7 bases between them. Germline CDR1 reads SNHLY; CDR2 reads FYNNEI. The CDR3 protein is CARIRSNQPQHF. CDR3 sequence (DNA): TGTGCCAGGATAAGAAGCAATCAGCCCCAGCATTTT.

The rearrangement uses TRBV5-5 and TRBJ2-7, with unresolved D. The V and J ends lost 5 bases and 1 base respectively, with 7 bases between them. The CDR3 is made up of 12 amino acids. Per germline, CDR1 SGHKS and CDR2 YYEKEE (reference sequence). The CDR3 spells CASSRNSYEQYF. CDR3 coding DNA: TGTGCCAGCAGTCGTAATTCCTACGAGCAGTACTTC.

This clone was picked up many times. The chain has TRBV7-2 and TRBJ2-1; 7 bases match TRBD1. Losses at the gene ends were 3 bases for V and 6 bases for J; bases not matched to a gene: 5. Germline V gene lookup returns CDR1 SGHTA and CDR2 FQGNSA. The CDR3 extends over 14 amino acids. CDR3 protein: CASSFQTGPNEQFF. DNA of the CDR3: TGTGCCAGCAGCTTCCAGACAGGGCCCAATGAGCAGTTCTTC. Full variable domain (outside the CDR3, taken from reference TRBV7-2 and TRBJ2-1): GAGVSQSPSNKVTEKGKDVELRCDPISGHTALYWYRQSLGQGLEFLIYFQGNSAPDKSGLPSDRFSAERTGGSVSTLTIQRTQQEDSAVYLCASSFQTGPNEQFFGPGTRLTVL.

The chain uses TRBV19 and TRBJ2-3; 9 nucleotides align to TRBD1. The CDR3 runs 13 residues. Germline CDR1 is LNHDA and CDR2 is SQIVND (reference sequence). After removal of 0 bases from V and 11 bases from J, the junction contained 3 bases not matched to a gene. The CDR3: CASSIDPDRGQYF. CDR3 sequence (DNA): TGTGCCAGTAGTATAGATCCGGACAGGGGGCAGTATTTT.

A single count supports this clone. V is TRBV27 and J is TRBJ2-1; D uncertain. V was trimmed by 8 bases and J by 4 bases, leaving 12 bases between them. Germline CDR1 reads MNHEY; CDR2 reads SMNVEV (reference sequence). CDR3 size: 13 residues. The CDR3 loop is CASQPKLYNEQFF. CDR3 nucleotides: TGTGCCAGCCAACCAAAGTTATACAATGAGCAGTTCTTC.

The gene calls are TRBV2 and TRBJ1-1; 9 bases agree with TRBD1. CDR1 SNHLY and CDR2 FYNNEI come from the germline V gene. The CDR3 contains 13 residues. The trim removed 7 bases at V and 6 bases at J, leaving 6 bases unmatched. CDR3 residues: CASTMDRGAEAFF. For the CDR3, the DNA is TGTGCCAGCACTATGGACAGGGGCGCTGAAGCTTTCTTT.

The V gene is TRBV4-1, the J gene TRBJ2-5; TRBD1 is a possible D gene (6 bases). V was pared by 1 base and J by 5 bases, with 20 bases between. Germline loops: CDR1 MGHRA, CDR2 YSYEKL. CDR3 length: 17 amino acids. The CDR3 sequence: CASSQGGGGGARETQYF. CDR3 nucleotides: TGCGCCAGCAGCCAAGGAGGGGGTGGGGGTGCACGGGAGACCCAGTACTTC.

This rearrangement joins TRBV4-3 to TRBJ2-3; 13 bases align to TRBD2. The CDR3 contains 15 residues. Trimming at V came to 1 base and at J to 5 bases, leaving 0 bases not matched to a gene. Germline lookup yields CDR1 LGHNA and CDR2 YSLEER. The CDR3: CASSQGTSGRDTQYF. The CDR3 DNA reads TGCGCCAGCAGCCAAGGGACTAGCGGGAGAGATACGCAGTATTTT.

The chain uses TRBV5-4 and TRBJ1-1; 9 bases agree with TRBD1. The V gene's germline CDR1 is SGHNT and CDR2 YYREEE (reference sequence). The CDR3 loop spans 15 amino acids. The junction had 5 bases not matched to a gene; V was cut back by 0 bases and J by 5 bases. The CDR3 protein is CASSLDRGRLTEAFF. CDR3 DNA: TGTGCCAGCAGCTTGGACAGGGGGCGGTTGACTGAAGCTTTCTTT.

V usage is TRBV19 and J usage is TRBJ1-1, with TRBD1 as a possible D gene (6 bases). V lost 7 bases and J 4 bases, leaving 13 bases between the germline ends. There are 13 residues in the CDR3. CDR1 LNHDA and CDR2 SQIVND come from the germline V gene (reference sequence). The CDR3 region has the DNA TGTGCCAGTAACTCCGGGGGCTTCACTGAAGCTTTCTTT. It yields the protein CASNSGGFTEAFF.

J is TRBJ2-3 and V is TRBV5-1; weak D call: TRBD2 (5 bases). V dropped 0 bases and J dropped 11 bases, with 19 bases sitting between them. The CDR3 consists of 15 residues. The germline V gene has CDR1 SGHRS and CDR2 YFSETQ. The CDR3 sequence is CASSLVSEPGFGQYF. The CDR3 nucleotides read TGCGCCAGCAGCTTGGTTAGCGAGCCGGGGTTTGGGCAGTATTTT.

The chain recombines TRBV5-1 with TRBJ2-1; 9 bases are shared with TRBD2. There are 15 residues in the CDR3. The J segment lost 5 bases and the V segment lost 1 base, leaving 4 bases of the junction unmatched. Looked up from germline, CDR1 is SGHRS and CDR2 is YFSETQ. The CDR3 region has the DNA TGCGCCAGCAGCTTGACGGCGGGAGGGAACAATGAGCAGTTCTTC. Amino acid sequence: CASSLTAGGNNEQFF. Full variable domain (remainder filled in from reference TRBV5-1 and TRBJ2-1): KAGVTQTPRYLIKTRGQQVTLSCSPISGHRSVSWYQQTPGQGLQFLFEYFSETQRNKGNFPGRFSGRQFSNSRSEMNVSTLELGDSALYLCASSLTAGGNNEQFFGPGTRLTVL.

The rearrangement uses TRBV5-4 and TRBJ2-7; the match to TRBD2 covers 16 bases. The V gene end was trimmed by 5 bases and the J gene end by 0 bases; junction bases not matched to a gene: 8. The CDR3 contains 18 residues. Germline CDR1 is SGHNT and CDR2 is YYREEE (reference sequence). The CDR3 coding sequence is TGTGCCAGCAGACCCGGGACTAGCGGGAGGGAGAGCTCCTACGAGCAGTACTTC. It translates to CASRPGTSGRESSYEQYF.

The gene calls are TRBV6-2 or TRBV6-3 and TRBJ2-4; 9 bases are a match to TRBD2. Germline-derived CDR1 and CDR2 are MNHEY and SVGEGT. The CDR3 is made up of 16 amino acids. Trimming removed 6 bases from V and 0 bases from J; junction bases left unmatched: 6. The CDR3 here is CASSSRTSAAKNIQYF. The CDR3 DNA follows: TGTGCCAGCAGCTCTAGGACTAGCGCAGCCAAAAACATTCAGTACTTC.

This clone appeared once. The V gene is TRBV5-8, the J gene TRBJ2-2; D remains ambiguous. V was trimmed by 0 bases and J by 2 bases, leaving 8 bases between them. CDR1 and CDR2 (germline): SGHTS, YDEGEE. The CDR3 is 15 residues long. The DNA for the CDR3 is TGTGCCAGCAGCTTGGGGTACGATAACACCGGGGAGCTGTTTTTT. Translation: CASSLGYDNTGELFF.